The T cell receptor beta chain described here comes from a study of shared clonotypes between healthy human individuals. Study information: Each donor contributed plates that comprised three CD4 naive, three CD4 memory, two CD8 naive and one CD8 memory. Study-wide results and limits: Lower generation probabilities were found for non-shared clonotypes than for those shared by all four donors. Estimated clonotype richness was generally higher in naive than memory subsets.

Generated by immunoSEQ multiplex PCR, the TCRdb table keeps only in-frame clones and is missing some. The table has about 2.2 million clones, over 85% seen once. Germline CDR1 LNHDA, CDR2 SQIVND (reference sequence). V trimming: 7 bases; J trimming: 6 bases; junction bases outside the gene matches: 9. The CDR3 has 15 residues. Cells designated naive CD8 were CD45RO-negative and were positively selected for CCR7, with terminally differentiated effector memory CD45RA+ cells excluded. Healthy and HIV-negative, the adult donors had no recent acute infections or vaccinations. About this clone: Its antigen is still unknown.

V usage is TRBV19 and J usage is TRBJ1-5, with TRBD1 identical over 10 bases. The sequenced sample consisted of naive CD8+ T cells from PBMCs. This receptor was taken from a man aged 18 to 30 in good health. Some clones in this sample may be carry-over from other donors' samples. The CDR3 spells CASTLDRGGGQPQHF. The CDR3 DNA sequence: TGTGCCAGTACCCTGGACAGGGGGGGTGGTCAGCCCCAGCATTTT.